Listed here is a single TCR beta chain. There is no known antigen for this receptor. No much larger clone is present one base from it, and per-base qualities are unavailable. This entry comes from a study of shared clonotypes between healthy human individuals (dated by TCRdb to 2018 to 2020). Some background on the complete study: A few men and a couple of women, aged 18 to 49 years, made up the cohort. For each donor, three plates each were used for CD4 naive and CD4 memory, two plates were used for CD8 naive, and one plate was used for CD8 memory. The study deeply sequenced blood TCR repertoires of five healthy adults to estimate repertoire size and the extent of clonotype sharing between individuals. To increase sequencing depth and limit assay-specific biases, different laboratories used diverse techniques to prepare libraries and sequence TCR repertoires. Each donor's leukapheresis produced roughly between roughly 0.85 and 9.5 billion PBMCs. The paper as a whole reports these results and caveats: Clonotypes shared by all four sorted-subset donors showed higher generation probabilities than non-shared clonotypes. Because the study included a small number of donors, the genetic and exposure-history diversity represented was limited. Pairwise subsampling indicated that sequencing depth was expected to affect the degree of clonotype sharing among donors. Rarefaction of sorted-subset datasets indicated incomplete sequencing despite the large sequencing depth. Estimated clonotype richness was generally larger for naive than for memory subsets. Sharing across a handful of donors was observed for about 4.8% of naive CD4, less than 4% of naive CD8, 2% to 2.5% of memory CD4, and around 0.4% of memory CD8 clonotypes. Sampling was restricted to blood, and TCR repertoires in tissue are likely to differ from TCR repertoires in blood.

CD8 naive samples consisted of CD45RO-negative cells that were positively selected for CCR7, yielding a CD45RA+CCR7+ population without TemRA cells. The donors were healthy, HIV-negative adults who had no recently reported acute infections or vaccinations. Only Caucasian adults living in Nashville, Tennessee, USA were represented among the donors. After blood collection by leukapheresis, PBMCs were isolated using Ficoll-Histopaque density gradient centrifugation and then cryopreserved in the vapor phase of liquid nitrogen. Analytical flow cytometry was used to check the purity and quantity of every magnetically sorted T cell population. Each sorted fraction had its genomic DNA isolated and then quantified by UV absorbance on a Nanodrop 2000c. Using the deep immunoSEQ assay, TCR CDR3 regions were amplified from genomic DNA by multiplex PCR. Extracted genomic DNA from each cell subset was spread evenly across all wells of several immunoSEQ 96-well plates, with each plate serving as a replicate. For sorted subsets, about 200 ng genomic DNA, equal to about 30,000 T cell genomes, was loaded into each replicate PCR. Purified libraries were measured with a Qubit 3.0 fluorometer, size-checked on a Bioanalyzer 2100, and measured again with the KAPA Library Quantification kit. Every immunoSEQ 96-well plate was sequenced on a dedicated single-read 150-cycle Illumina NextSeq 550 flow cell. On the study's bioinformatics: Because the immunoSEQ output included only junctional sequences and no quality scores, the filtering could not be the same as the filtering used for full-length reads. Sequences were annotated with PyIR, a Python wrapper for IgBLAST v1.9, using IMGT germline references to assign V/J genes and CDR3. Reads with weak V/J assignments (E-value above 1e-6), missing CDR3, stop codons, out-of-frame junctions, or ambiguous translated residues were removed. V3J clonotypes were defined by identical inferred V gene, J gene, and CDR3 amino acid sequence. To compute the percentage overlap between repertoires, the number of shared unique clonotypes was divided by the size of the smaller repertoire. Repertoire richness was assessed with RTK rarefaction, the Chao1 estimator, and Recon v2.1 estimates of unobserved clonotypes. For all TCRbeta clonotypes obtained by the gDNA method from a handful of donors, generation probabilities were computed with OLGA. TCRdb limited this immuneACCESS table to in-frame rearrangements with V and J called. A share of clones is missing; checked studies link under half to unresolved V genes, and the rest is unexplained. That table is the source of V, J and clone size, and D and trimming were worked out from the DNA. Across this sample there are some 2,000,000 clones, with about 95% seen only once. About 1.1% of the sample goes to the ten largest clones.

The CDR3 runs 14 amino acids, cysteine and phenylalanine included. The read is trimmed to its CDR3 DNA, 42 bases read in frame from base 1. The sequence links TRBV12-2 to TRBJ1-5. TRBV12-2 is described as a pseudogene. The sequenced sample was naive CD8+ T cells sorted from blood. What the cell subset or site label conveys for this sample: CD45RA+CCR7+. This receptor was obtained from a man aged 18 to 30 in good health. The CDR3 region has the sequence CASRLGPAIEPQHF. The base sequence is TGTGCAAGTCGCTTAGGGCCAGCTATCGAGCCCCAGCATTTT.